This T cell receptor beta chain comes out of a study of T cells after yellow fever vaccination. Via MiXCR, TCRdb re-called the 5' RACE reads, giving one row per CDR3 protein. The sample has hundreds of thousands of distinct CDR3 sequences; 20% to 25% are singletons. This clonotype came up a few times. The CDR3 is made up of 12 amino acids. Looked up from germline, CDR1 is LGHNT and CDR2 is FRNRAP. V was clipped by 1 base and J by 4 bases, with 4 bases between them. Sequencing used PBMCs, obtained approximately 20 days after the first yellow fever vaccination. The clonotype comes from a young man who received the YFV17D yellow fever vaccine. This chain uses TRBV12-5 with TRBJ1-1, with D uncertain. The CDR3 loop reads CASGLEFTEAFF. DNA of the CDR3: TGTGCTAGTGGTTTGGAGTTCACTGAAGCTTTCTTT.